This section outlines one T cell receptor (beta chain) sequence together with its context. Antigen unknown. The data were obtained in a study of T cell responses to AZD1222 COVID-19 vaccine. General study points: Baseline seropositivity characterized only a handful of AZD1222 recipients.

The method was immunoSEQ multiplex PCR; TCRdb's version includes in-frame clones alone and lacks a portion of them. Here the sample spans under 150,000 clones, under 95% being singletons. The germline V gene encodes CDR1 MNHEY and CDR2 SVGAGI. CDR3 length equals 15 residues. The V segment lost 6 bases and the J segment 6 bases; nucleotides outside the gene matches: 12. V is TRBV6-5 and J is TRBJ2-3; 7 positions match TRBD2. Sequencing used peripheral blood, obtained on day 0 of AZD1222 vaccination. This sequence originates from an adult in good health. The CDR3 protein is CASSPRGRERDTQYF. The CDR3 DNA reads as TGTGCCAGCAGCCCGCGCGGGCGGGAGAGGGATACGCAGTATTTT.